Listed here are 26 T cell receptor beta chains from one sample, sequenced in a study of blood T cell repertoires in COVID-19. Data came from immunoSEQ multiplex PCR; TCRdb stores just in-frame clones and leaves some out. The sample includes 310,000 or so clones, about 91% of them seen just once. The sequenced material came from PBMCs or T cells enriched from blood (not recorded which). The receptor source for this set is a woman aged 40 to 49 who had recovered from COVID-19.

This chain connects TRBV6-6 to TRBJ1-3; TRBD1 is a possible D gene (5 bases). V was cut by 5 bases and J by 0 bases, with 20 bases left in between. Germline-derived CDR1 and CDR2 are MNHNY and SVGAGI (reference sequence). The CDR3 is 18 amino acids. In DNA form, the CDR3 reads TGTGCCAGCAGTCCTCCGGACCTGGGAAGGGGCTCTGGAAACACCATATATTTT. Its protein is CASSPPDLGRGSGNTIYF.

The chain recombines TRBV4-3 with TRBJ2-7; D gene ambiguous. Trimming removed 1 base at V and 8 bases at J, with 12 bases between. The CDR3 extends over 13 amino acids. Per germline, CDR1 LGHNA and CDR2 YSLEER. CDR3 residues: CASSQAARGKQYF. The CDR3 region has the DNA TGCGCCAGCAGCCAAGCGGCTCGCGGCAAGCAGTACTTC.

The chain couples TRBV7-9 to TRBJ1-2, with unresolved D. Trimming took off 1 base at V and 0 bases at J, with 6 bases between the two ends. This CDR3 is 14 amino acids long. Germline-derived CDR1 and CDR2 are SEHNR and FQNEAQ (reference sequence). The CDR3 DNA follows: TGTGCCAGCAGCTTAGGGGGAGCTAACTATGGCTACACCTTC. Translating gives CASSLGGANYGYTF.

The genes are TRBV27 and TRBJ2-1, with D possibly matching TRBD2 (5 bases). The germline CDR1 and CDR2 sequences are MNHEY and SMNVEV (reference sequence). V dropped 6 bases and J dropped 9 bases, with 21 bases sitting between them. The CDR3 length is 15 residues. The CDR3 DNA is TGTGCCAGCAGCCCTCAAGTGGGCCCGGCGGGTGAGCAGTTCTTC. This codes for CASSPQVGPAGEQFF.

This clone was seen a single time. The chain has TRBV10-3 and TRBJ2-7, with D maybe TRBD2 (6 bases). The CDR3 consists of 17 residues. CDR1 and CDR2 from the germline V gene are ENHRY and SYGVKD. V shed 4 bases and J shed 1 base, with 20 bases lying between them. This chain's CDR3 is CAISGSGGNGGSYEQYF. CDR3 sequence (DNA): TGTGCCATCAGTGGTTCTGGCGGGAACGGAGGTTCCTACGAGCAGTACTTC.

The chain recombines TRBV18 with TRBJ2-7; TRBD1 might be the D (5 bases). CDR3 length: 16 amino acids. Trimming removed 0 bases at V and 1 base at J, with 13 bases between. Germline CDR1 and CDR2: KGHSH and LQKENI. CDR3 DNA sequence: TGTGCCAGCTCACCACCGGTAGGGGCTGGGTCCTACGAGCAGTACTTC. This encodes CASSPPVGAGSYEQYF.

This chain's CDR3 is CASSYLTDYEQYF. CDR3 DNA sequence: TGTGCCAGCAGTTATCTGACAGACTACGAGCAGTACTTC. This chain uses TRBV6-2 or TRBV6-3 with TRBJ2-7, with D perhaps TRBD1 (5 bases). The V end lost 3 bases, the J end lost 3 bases, and 9 bases lay between the germline ends. The CDR3 has 13 residues. Per germline, CDR1 MNHEY and CDR2 SVGEGT.

In nucleotides, the CDR3 is TGTGCCAGCCTACACGACAGTTCTAGCACAGATACGCAGTATTTT. Amino acids: CASLHDSSSTDTQYF. The J gene is TRBJ2-3, the V gene TRBV28; TRBD1 is a possible D gene (5 bases). The germline CDR1 and CDR2 sequences are MDHEN and SYDVKM. This CDR3 comprises 15 residues. The V gene lost 8 bases and the J gene lost 0 bases, with 15 bases spanning the gap.

The chain recombines TRBV28 with TRBJ2-1; 9 positions agree with TRBD1. Germline V gene lookup returns CDR1 MDHEN and CDR2 SYDVKM. The CDR3 loop spans 15 amino acids. V dropped 2 bases and J dropped 5; count of bases not matched to a gene: 4. The CDR3 coding sequence is TGTGCCAGCAGTTTAGGGGGACAGGGAGACAATGAGCAGTTCTTC. Translating gives CASSLGGQGDNEQFF. Using reference TRBV28 and TRBJ2-1 for the parts outside the CDR3, the full variable domain is DVKVTQSSRYLVKRTGEKVFLECVQDMDHENMFWYRQDPGLGLRLIYFSYDVKMKEKGDIPEGYSVSREKKERFSLILESASTNQTSMYLCASSLGGQGDNEQFFGPGTRLTVL.

CDR3 in amino acids: CASSPIDLAVNTGELFF. CDR3 DNA sequence: TGTGCCAGCTCACCAATAGATCTAGCGGTGAACACCGGGGAGCTGTTTTTT. The rearrangement joins TRBV18 to TRBJ2-2, with 7 bases that match TRBD2. V lost 2 bases and J lost 1; bases outside the gene matches: 7. CDR3 length equals 17 residues. Germline V CDR1 and CDR2: KGHSH, LQKENI.

The V call is TRBV13, the J call TRBJ2-7, with 11 bases fitting TRBD1. Germline V lookup: CDR1 PRHDT, CDR2 FYEKMQ (reference sequence). Trimming took 7 bases from V and 6 from J; bases not matched to a gene: 8. This CDR3 region has 14 residues. This CDR3 reads CASMFRDRGSEQYF. The CDR3 region has the DNA TGTGCCAGCATGTTCCGGGACAGGGGGAGCGAGCAGTACTTC.

The rearrangement joins TRBV10-3 to TRBJ2-1; the match to TRBD1 covers 8 bases. The V gene end was trimmed by 7 bases and the J gene end by 13 bases; junction bases not matched to a gene: 15. The V gene's germline CDR1 is ENHRY and CDR2 SYGVKD. This CDR3 is 14 amino acids long. This CDR3 is CAITQGQGLRGQFF. CDR3 sequence (DNA): TGTGCCATCACTCAAGGACAGGGTCTACGGGGTCAGTTCTTC.

The chain links TRBV27 to TRBJ2-3; TRBD2 agrees at 10 bases. With V trimmed by 3 bases and J by 4 bases, 7 bases remained unmatched. The CDR3 loop spans 16 amino acids. CDR1 is MNHEY and CDR2 is SMNVEV in the germline V gene (reference sequence). CDR3 DNA sequence: TGTGCCAGCAGTTTCTCTAGCGGGAGTTGGGCAGATACGCAGTATTTT. Translation gives CASSFSSGSWADTQYF.

This chain joins TRBV19 and TRBJ1-4, with TRBD1 as a possible D gene (6 bases). Trimming took 5 bases from V and 7 from J, leaving 14 bases between them. The CDR3 sequence is 14 residues long. CDR1 and CDR2 (germline): LNHDA, SQIVND (reference sequence). CDR3 protein: CASSSGPGAEKLFF. In DNA, the CDR3 is TGTGCCAGTAGTTCTGGGCCAGGGGCTGAAAAACTGTTTTTT.

The CDR3 coding sequence is TGTGCCAGCAGCTTAAACGCGGGGGGACCCGTAACCGGGGAGCTGTTTTTT. Protein product: CASSLNAGGPVTGELFF. The V and J genes are TRBV7-3 and TRBJ2-2, with TRBD2 matching over 8 bases. Unmatched junction bases numbered 9, after V lost 1 base and J lost 5 bases. The CDR3 has 17 amino acids. Per the germline V gene, CDR1 is SGHTA and CDR2 is FQGTGA.

This sequence joins TRBV28 and TRBJ1-5; 10 nucleotides match TRBD1. V shed 7 bases and J 1 base; nucleotides not matched to a gene: 4. From germline, CDR1 is MDHEN and CDR2 SYDVKM. This CDR3 has 15 residues. The CDR3 protein is CASTRQGASNQPQHF. In DNA form, the CDR3 reads TGTGCCAGCACCAGACAGGGGGCAAGCAATCAGCCCCAGCATTTT.

V gene TRBV29-1 combines with J gene TRBJ2-3, with D possibly being TRBD1 (6 bases). Trimming stripped 6 bases from V and 2 bases from J, with 21 bases between. The germline gives CDR1 SQVTM, CDR2 ANQGSEA. This CDR3 is built from 16 residues. CDR3 in DNA: TGCAGCGTCCAAGGATTTGCACCAGGGGCCACAGATACGCAGTATTTT. Translated: CSVQGFAPGATDTQYF.

This sequence joins TRBV6-1 and TRBJ1-4, with 9 bases matching TRBD1. There are 15 residues in the CDR3. Trimming took 2 bases from V and 10 from J; bases not matched to a gene: 8. Germline-derived CDR1 and CDR2 are MNHNS and SASEGT. The CDR3 protein is CASSEPGQGRGKLFF. CDR3 nucleotides: TGTGCCAGCAGTGAACCGGGACAGGGTAGAGGAAAACTGTTTTTT.

This clone was seen a handful of times. The rearrangement joins TRBV30 to TRBJ1-4; no clear D. CDR1 and CDR2 from the germline V gene are GTSNPN and SVGIG (reference sequence). V shed 5 bases and J shed 0 bases, with 19 bases lying between them. This CDR3 has 17 residues. The CDR3 sequence is CAWGFAGNGATNEKLFF. CDR3 nucleotides: TGTGCCTGGGGTTTTGCGGGGAATGGCGCAACTAATGAAAAACTGTTTTTT.

This rearrangement joins TRBV30 to TRBJ1-1; D may be TRBD1 (6 bases). This CDR3 has 12 residues. V was cut by 4 bases and J by 7 bases, with 13 bases left in between. Germline lookup yields CDR1 GTSNPN and CDR2 SVGIG (reference sequence). CDR3 sequence (DNA): TGTGCCTGGACCCGGGGAGGGGGTGAAGCTTTCTTT. This translates into CAWTRGGGEAFF.

J is TRBJ2-1 and V is TRBV28; TRBD2 matches 11 bases. Germline-derived CDR1 and CDR2 are MDHEN and SYDVKM. This CDR3 spans 16 amino acids. After removal of 8 bases from V and 1 base from J, the junction contained 7 bases not matched to a gene. CDR3 protein: CASLSGGAWSYNEQFF. CDR3 coding DNA: TGTGCCAGCCTTAGCGGGGGGGCCTGGTCCTACAATGAGCAGTTCTTC. The full variable domain, its missing parts supplied by reference TRBV28 and TRBJ2-1, is DVKVTQSSRYLVKRTGEKVFLECVQDMDHENMFWYRQDPGLGLRLIYFSYDVKMKEKGDIPEGYSVSREKKERFSLILESASTNQTSMYLCASLSGGAWSYNEQFFGPGTRLTVL.

The chain carries TRBV28 and TRBJ1-2, with D perhaps matching TRBD1 (6 bases). CDR1 is MDHEN, CDR2 SYDVKM, per germline. The CDR3 has 14 residues. V gave up 5 bases and J gave up 2 bases, with 12 bases separating them. CDR3 sequence (DNA): TGTGCCAGCAGTCATTTTCAGGGGAACTATGGCTACACCTTC. This encodes CASSHFQGNYGYTF.

J is TRBJ2-6 and V is TRBV24-1; a weak D match, TRBD1 (6 bases). The ends were cut back, 4 bases at V and 4 bases at J, with 13 bases in the middle. This CDR3 spans 16 amino acids. Per germline, CDR1 KGHDR and CDR2 SFDVKD. The CDR3: CATSDPRGSGANVLTF. In DNA form, the CDR3 reads TGTGCCACCAGTGACCCCAGGGGCTCAGGGGCCAACGTCCTGACTTTC.

The genes are TRBV4-1 and TRBJ1-4; D remains ambiguous. The V end lost 0 bases, the J end lost 6 bases, and 20 bases lay between the germline ends. The CDR3 is made up of 18 amino acids. CDR1 is MGHRA and CDR2 is YSYEKL in the germline V gene. The CDR3 reads CASSQEIGLTYSYEKLFF. The DNA of the CDR3 is TGCGCCAGCAGCCAAGAAATAGGCCTAACTTACAGCTATGAAAAACTGTTTTTT.

The rearrangement joins TRBV2 to TRBJ1-2, with TRBD1 matching over 7 bases. The ends lost 6 bases at V and 8 bases at J; junction bases unmatched: 6. CDR1 and CDR2 (germline): SNHLY, FYNNEI. The CDR3 runs to 12 residues. The CDR3 DNA is TGTGCCAGCAGGGGCGACAGGGACGGCTACACCTTC. This translates into CASRGDRDGYTF.

The chain links TRBV7-3 to TRBJ2-5, with 7 bases aligning to TRBD1. With V trimmed by 5 bases and J by 0 bases, 9 bases remained unmatched. CDR1 and CDR2 (germline): SGHTA, FQGTGA. The CDR3 is 16 amino acids. The CDR3 nucleotides are TGTGCCAGCAGCCCCGGGACAGCGAACTACCAAGAGACCCAGTACTTC. Translating gives CASSPGTANYQETQYF. Full variable domain (missing parts from reference TRBV7-3 and TRBJ2-5): GAGVSQTPSNKVTEKGKYVELRCDPISGHTALYWYRQSLGQGPEFLIYFQGTGAADDSGLPNDRFFAVRPEGSVSTLKIQRTERGDSAVYLCASSPGTANYQETQYFGPGTRLLVL.